One and the same sample provided the 32 T cell receptor beta chains below, sequenced in a study of blood T cells in healthy people across ages. It was with a sample-barcoded 5' primer and a J-beta primer mix that a second PCR of roughly 6 to 11 cycles was run. TCRdb fed the 5' RACE reads into MiXCR, producing one record per CDR3 protein. This sample has hundreds of thousands of distinct CDR3 sequences, with about 61% found just once. Sequenced sample: blood. These receptors all come from a middle-aged man in good health.

V gene TRBV6-6 combines with J gene TRBJ2-3; perhaps TRBD2 as D (6 bases). Germline values: CDR1 MNHNY, CDR2 SVGAGI (reference sequence). This CDR3 region has 16 residues. The ends were cut back, 6 bases at V and 0 bases at J, with 16 bases in the middle. CDR3 protein: CASSPGLAKSTDTQYF. The CDR3 DNA reads as TGTGCCAGCAGCCCCGGGCTAGCGAAGAGCACAGATACGCAGTATTTT.

The gene calls are TRBV7-3 and TRBJ2-1; 9 nucleotides match TRBD2. Germline V gives CDR1 SGHTA, CDR2 FQGTGA. J was trimmed by 8 bases and V by 4 bases; bases with no gene match: 9. The CDR3 consists of 15 residues. The CDR3: CASSYVASGVYEQFF. CDR3 nucleotides: TGTGCCAGCAGCTACGTCGCTAGCGGGGTGTATGAGCAGTTCTTC.

The rearrangement links TRBV4-1 to TRBJ2-5; D remains unclear. Germline-derived CDR1 and CDR2 are MGHRA and YSYEKL. V gave up 4 bases and J gave up 11 bases, with 14 bases separating them. The CDR3 length is 12 residues. The CDR3 here is CASSPEEGEQYF. The CDR3 nucleotides read TGCGCCAGCAGCCCAGAGGAAGGTGAGCAGTACTTC.

The rearrangement joins TRBV2 to TRBJ2-7; D gene unclear. The DNA end is more similar to TRBJ2-5, so the J call may be wrong. This CDR3 has 14 residues. Germline CDR1 reads SNHLY; CDR2 reads FYNNEI. The CDR3 region is CASSEVLGDETQYF. The DNA of the CDR3 is TGTGCCAGCAGTGAAGTTCTGGGCGACGAGACCCAGTACTTC.

The chain is built from TRBV7-2 and TRBJ2-3, with D perhaps given as TRBD1 or TRBD2 (6 bases each). Germline-derived CDR1 and CDR2 are SGHTA and FQGNSA. The germline V and J ends were trimmed by 4 bases and 9 bases, with 17 bases remaining between them. The CDR3 is made up of 14 amino acids. The CDR3 region is CASSSPGRGPTQYF. CDR3 bases: TGTGCCAGCAGCTCCCCCGGACGGGGGCCCACGCAGTATTTT.

A remark on this clonotype: One end of the junction fails to match germline, which may point to a read error. The CDR3 bases are TGCAGTGCTGGAGATAGACAAGGGCGGCAGGACTACGAGCAGTACTTC. The encoded protein is CSAGDRQGRQDYEQYF. The chain recombines TRBV20-1 with TRBJ2-1; D not certain. The tail of the sequence fits TRBJ2-7 better, so the J call may be wrong. The CDR3 covers 16 residues. Looked up from germline, CDR1 is DFQATT and CDR2 is SNEGSKA (reference sequence).

This clonotype was picked up a small number of times. The V gene is TRBV4-3, the J gene TRBJ2-7; possible D gene TRBD2, 7 bases. The length of the CDR3 is 17 residues. V was pared by 0 bases and J by 1 base, with 16 bases between. Germline assignment: CDR1 LGHNA and CDR2 YSLEER. The CDR3 loop is CASSQDRGGATSYEQYF. Here the CDR3 DNA reads TGCGCCAGCAGCCAAGATAGGGGGGGGGCAACGTCCTACGAGCAGTACTTC.

This chain joins TRBV15 and TRBJ2-7, with TRBD1 matching over 11 bases. This CDR3 has 15 residues. Germline V lookup: CDR1 LNHNV, CDR2 YYDKDF (reference sequence). V dropped 5 bases and J dropped 6; count of bases not matched to a gene: 9. The CDR3 loop is CATSPGQGAFSEQYF. CDR3 bases: TGTGCCACCAGCCCAGGACAGGGGGCATTTTCCGAGCAGTACTTC.

V and J are TRBV9 and TRBJ1-2; D ambiguous. The CDR3 totals 14 residues. Germline values: CDR1 SGDLS, CDR2 YYNGEE. With 3 bases removed from V and 5 bases from J, the gap between germline ends came to 14 bases. CDR3 nucleotide sequence: TGTGCCAGCAGCGAAGGAGACTCCGAATATGGCTACACCTTC. Amino acids: CASSEGDSEYGYTF.

This clonotype was found a few times. The chain couples TRBV6-1 to TRBJ2-6; D uncertain. This CDR3 is built from 15 residues. Trimming left V 10 bases short and J 0 bases short, with 13 bases between. Germline V gene data show CDR1 as MNHNS and CDR2 as SASEGT. CDR3 nucleotide sequence: TGTGCCACCGATGGACGGAACTCTGGGGCCAACGTCCTGACTTTC. Translation gives CATDGRNSGANVLTF.

The chain joins TRBV11-2 to TRBJ1-1; maybe TRBD1 (5 bases). CDR3 length: 17 residues. Germline V gene sequence: CDR1 SGHAT, CDR2 FQNNGV. V dropped 0 bases and J dropped 0 bases, with 14 bases sitting between them. DNA of the CDR3: TGTGCCAGCAGCTTAGATATTAGGGACTCAATGAACACTGAAGCTTTCTTT. It codes for CASSLDIRDSMNTEAFF.

V usage is TRBV20-1 and J usage is TRBJ2-5, with 14 positions matching TRBD2. The trim removed 3 bases at V and 2 bases at J, leaving 2 bases unmatched. The germline V gene encodes CDR1 DFQATT and CDR2 SNEGSKA (reference sequence). The CDR3 sequence is 15 residues long. CDR3 DNA: TGCAGTGCTAGTAGGACTAGCGGGAGGCAAGAGACCCAGTACTTC. Its translation is CSASRTSGRQETQYF.

The chain joins TRBV25-1 to TRBJ2-1; D is undetermined. The CDR3 loop spans 14 amino acids. V lost 6 bases to trimming and J lost 8 bases, with 17 bases between them. CDR1 and CDR2 (germline): MGHDK, SYGVNS. For the CDR3, the DNA is TGTGCCAGCAGCCACCGGATGGGTTTACATGAGCAGTTCTTC. Protein: CASSHRMGLHEQFF.

The chain recombines TRBV6-5 with TRBJ2-7; D is unresolved. Germline values: CDR1 MNHEY, CDR2 SVGAGI. Trimming pared 3 bases from V and 5 bases from J, leaving 17 bases between. This CDR3 has 15 residues. The CDR3 spells CASSYFGSAYHEQYF. The CDR3 coding sequence is TGTGCCAGCAGTTATTTCGGTTCGGCCTACCACGAGCAGTACTTC.

Only one count was recorded for this clonotype. Possible read error: a much larger clone is one base away. The rearrangement uses TRBV25-1 and TRBJ2-1; 8 bases map to TRBD2. This CDR3 has 14 residues. CDR1 and CDR2 from the germline V gene are MGHDK and SYGVNS. CDR3 protein: CASSHPGGVNERFF. In DNA, the CDR3 is TGTGCCAGCAGTCATCCGGGAGGGGTGAATGAGCGGTTCTTC.

The genes are TRBV6-1 and TRBJ2-3; TRBD2 agrees at 7 bases. J was trimmed by 4 bases and V by 3 bases; bases with no gene match: 13. CDR1 and CDR2 (germline): MNHNS, SASEGT. CDR3 length: 17 amino acids. CDR3 DNA: TGTGCCAGCAGTGACGGTCCGAGGAGCGGGACCGCAGATACGCAGTATTTT. Its translation: CASSDGPRSGTADTQYF.

Here the CDR3 reads CSASGQGNLYNEQFF. The CDR3 nucleotides read TGCAGTGCTAGTGGTCAGGGGAACCTATACAATGAGCAGTTCTTC. This chain links TRBV20-1 with TRBJ2-1, with D perhaps TRBD1 (6 bases). CDR1 DFQATT and CDR2 SNEGSKA come from the germline V gene (reference sequence). V was pared by 3 bases and J by 4 bases, with 16 bases between. The CDR3 sequence is 15 residues long.

This clonotype was counted a few times. The chain uses TRBV28 and TRBJ2-7; no definite D call. V dropped 7 bases and J dropped 4 bases, with 17 bases sitting between them. There are 14 residues in the CDR3. Germline V gene data show CDR1 as MDHEN and CDR2 as SYDVKM. CDR3 in amino acids: CASISNGRSYEQYF. In DNA, the CDR3 is TGTGCCAGCATTTCGAATGGACGGTCTTACGAGCAGTACTTC.

The CDR3 DNA sequence: TGCAGTGGTCCTGGGGCCGGCTCCTATAATTCACCCCTCCACTTT. Its translation: CSGPGAGSYNSPLHF. The chain combines TRBV20-1 with TRBJ1-6; TRBD1 might be the D (5 bases). This CDR3 is built from 15 residues. Germline CDR1 and CDR2: DFQATT and SNEGSKA (reference sequence). V gave up 7 bases and J gave up 0 bases, with 13 bases separating them.

This sequence joins TRBV20-1 and TRBJ1-1, with no clear D. V lost 3 bases to trimming and J lost 4 bases, with 12 bases between them. Germline values: CDR1 DFQATT, CDR2 SNEGSKA (reference sequence). This CDR3 has 13 residues. The CDR3 sequence: CSASGPMGTEAFF. CDR3 in DNA: TGCAGTGCTAGTGGCCCCATGGGCACTGAAGCTTTCTTT.

The chain employs TRBV5-1 and TRBJ2-5; TRBD2 aligns across 16 bases. CDR3 length equals 14 residues. Looked up from germline, CDR1 is SGHRS and CDR2 is YFSETQ. The V and J ends lost 4 bases and 9 bases, in that order; junction bases with no gene match: 3. The CDR3 loop reads CASSAGLAGGAQYF. CDR3 coding DNA: TGCGCCAGCAGCGCGGGACTAGCGGGGGGGGCCCAGTACTTC.

This chain uses TRBV20-1 with TRBJ2-3; a weak D match, TRBD1 (5 bases). V was clipped by 3 bases and J by 3 bases, with 10 bases between them. The germline V gene encodes CDR1 DFQATT and CDR2 SNEGSKA (reference sequence). There are 13 residues in the CDR3. CDR3 bases: TGCAGTGCTAGGTCCAGGGAAACAGATACGCAGTATTTT. Translated, it gives CSARSRETDTQYF.

V gene TRBV12-3 or TRBV12-4 combines with J gene TRBJ2-7, with 10 bases lining up with TRBD2. The DNA end is more similar to TRBJ2-5, so the J call may be wrong. CDR3 length equals 14 residues. This chain's CDR3 is CASRSGGAGETQYF. In nucleotides, the CDR3 is TGTGCCAGCAGGAGCGGGGGGGCCGGTGAGACCCAGTACTTC.

The J gene is TRBJ1-2, the V gene TRBV3-1; D gene ambiguous. V lost 0 bases and J lost 6, with 8 bases in between. CDR3 size: 13 residues. The V gene's germline CDR1 is LGHDT and CDR2 YNNKEL (reference sequence). The CDR3 loop is CASSQDGWHGYTF. CDR3 coding DNA: TGTGCCAGCAGCCAAGATGGGTGGCATGGCTACACCTTC.

In this sample, this clonotype turned up once. The CDR3 is CASSQQLGGENEKLFF. CDR3 nucleotide sequence: TGCGCCAGCAGCCAGCAACTAGGAGGAGAGAATGAAAAACTGTTTTTT. V is TRBV4-1 and J is TRBJ1-4, with no clear D. This CDR3 comprises 16 residues. CDR1 is MGHRA and CDR2 is YSYEKL in the germline V gene. The V end lost 3 bases, the J end lost 5 bases, and 16 bases lay between the germline ends.

This sequence joins TRBV11-2 and TRBJ1-2; no firm D call. The germline V gene encodes CDR1 SGHAT and CDR2 FQNNGV. Trimming took off 4 bases at V and 8 bases at J, with 20 bases between the two ends. CDR3 length: 15 amino acids. CDR3 DNA sequence: TGTGCCAGCAGCTCCTCGCAGCGGGGATATAGAGGCTACACCTTC. This sequence encodes CASSSSQRGYRGYTF.

The chain couples TRBV20-1 to TRBJ1-1, with 7 bases lining up with TRBD1. The J segment lost 4 bases and the V segment lost 6 bases, leaving 8 bases of the junction unmatched. The CDR3 extends over 13 amino acids. Germline CDR1 reads DFQATT; CDR2 reads SNEGSKA (reference sequence). The CDR3 nucleotides read TGCAGTGCCAGTAAAGGGGGCGGCACTGAAGCTTTCTTT. As protein: CSASKGGGTEAFF.

This clonotype was seen a few times. V is TRBV4-3 and J is TRBJ2-1; 11 bases line up with TRBD2. There are 15 residues in the CDR3. Germline assignment: CDR1 LGHNA and CDR2 YSLEER. The V gene end was trimmed by 4 bases and the J gene end by 6 bases; junction bases not matched to a gene: 5. Written as DNA, the CDR3 is TGCGCCAGCAGCCCCACTAGCGGGAGTGTCAATGAGCAGTTCTTC. Its translation is CASSPTSGSVNEQFF.

V is TRBV28 and J is TRBJ1-2; D is perhaps TRBD1 (6 bases). The V gene's germline CDR1 is MDHEN and CDR2 SYDVKM. This CDR3 has 14 residues. Trimming removed 2 bases from V and 7 bases from J, with 14 bases in between. The CDR3 is CASSLALQGAGYTF. The CDR3 DNA follows: TGTGCCAGCAGTTTAGCTTTACAGGGCGCTGGCTACACCTTC.

The chain is built from TRBV24-1 and TRBJ2-1; 7 bases fit TRBD2. The CDR3 spans 16 residues. The trim removed 0 bases at V and 5 bases at J, leaving 6 bases unmatched. Germline loops: CDR1 KGHDR, CDR2 SFDVKD. CDR3 amino acids: CATSDLVGGSNNEQFF. The CDR3 nucleotides are TGTGCCACCAGTGATTTGGTTGGCGGGAGTAACAATGAGCAGTTCTTC.

This clonotype was recorded a few times. This chain links TRBV27 with TRBJ2-3; D might be TRBD1 or TRBD2, each matching 5 bases. The germline gives CDR1 MNHEY, CDR2 SMNVEV (reference sequence). V was trimmed by 5 bases and J by 4 bases, leaving 19 bases between them. The CDR3 consists of 16 residues. The CDR3 reads CASSPPSGLAPDTQYF. The CDR3 region has the DNA TGTGCCAGCAGTCCTCCATCGGGGCTAGCCCCAGATACGCAGTATTTT.

This clonotype appeared a single time. CDR3 nucleotides: TGTGCCATCTCACAGGGCCACGAGCAGTACTTC. It codes for CAISQGHEQYF. V is TRBV6-2 or TRBV6-3 and J is TRBJ2-7; TRBD1 is a possible D gene (6 bases). This CDR3 comprises 11 residues. Germline CDR1 and CDR2: MNHEY and SVGEGT. Trimming shortened V by 10 bases and J by 5 bases, and 12 bases separated the two germline ends.